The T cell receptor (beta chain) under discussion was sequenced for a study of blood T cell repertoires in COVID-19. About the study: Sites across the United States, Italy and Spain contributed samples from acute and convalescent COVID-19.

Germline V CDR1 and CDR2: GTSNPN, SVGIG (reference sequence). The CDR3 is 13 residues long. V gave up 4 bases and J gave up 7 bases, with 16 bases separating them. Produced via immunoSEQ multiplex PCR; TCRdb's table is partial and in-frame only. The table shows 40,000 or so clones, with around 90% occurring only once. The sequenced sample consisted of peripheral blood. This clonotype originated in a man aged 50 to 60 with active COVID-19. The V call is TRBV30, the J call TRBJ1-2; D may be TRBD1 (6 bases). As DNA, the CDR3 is TGTGCCTGGATGCGCAGGGGAACGCGTGGCTACACCTTC. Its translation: CAWMRRGTRGYTF.